This TCR beta chain originates from a study of T cell repertoires in ileal Crohn's disease. Study-level information: All patients had surgery for stricturing (about 60%) or penetrating (about 40%) disease. Postoperative therapy was given to about half: fewer than 14 thiopurines, around 17 anti-TNF agents.

Study-level results: Clonal expansions were more frequent in active smokers than non-smokers at surgery.

Notes on this clone: Its antigen is unknown.

The table came from immunoSEQ multiplex PCR; TCRdb's copy has only in-frame clones and leaves some out. The profile shows around 8,100 clones, 75% to 85% of them singletons. V was pared by 3 bases and J by 4 bases, with 10 bases of the junction left unmatched. The V gene's germline CDR1 is ENHRY and CDR2 SYGVKD. The CDR3 spans 16 residues. The sequencing input was ileal tissue. The chain has TRBV10-3 and TRBJ2-3; 7 nucleotides match TRBD2. This receptor was obtained from an adult with Crohn's disease. The CDR3 nucleotides read TGTGCCATCAGTGACTCGACTGGCGGGAGTCCAGATACGCAGTATTTT. This codes for CAISDSTGGSPDTQYF.